The source of this TCR beta chain is a study of blood T cell repertoires in COVID-19. Study overall: Sources were T cells, B-cell-depleted T cells, or PBMCs; the material itself was cDNA or gDNA.

The method was immunoSEQ multiplex PCR; TCRdb's version includes in-frame clones alone and lacks a portion of them. The data hold 200,000 or so clones, with about 88% observed a single time. V lost 2 bases and J lost 4, with 15 bases in between. Per the germline V gene, CDR1 is SGHTA and CDR2 is FQGTGA. This CDR3 has 15 residues. The sequence came from a man between 35 and 55 years old with active or convalescent COVID-19. Specimen: peripheral blood. The chain is built from TRBV7-3 and TRBJ2-7; a possible D gene is TRBD2 (5 bases). The DNA of the CDR3 is TGTGCCAGCAGCTTATTTGTAGGATCGGGATACGAGCAGTACTTC. Residues: CASSLFVGSGYEQYF.